These 10 T cell receptor beta chains were all obtained from the same sample, sequenced in a study of blood T cell repertoires in COVID-19. The method was immunoSEQ multiplex PCR; TCRdb's version includes in-frame clones alone and lacks a portion of them. Found here are around 80,000 clones, 82% of them singletons; the top ten hold about 12%. What was sequenced was peripheral blood. These receptors were collected from a man older than 75 with acute or convalescent COVID-19.

CDR3 amino acids: CASSFGDRGLTGELFF. Here the CDR3 DNA reads TGTGCCAGCAGCTTCGGGGACAGGGGGCTAACCGGGGAGCTGTTTTTT. V usage is TRBV11-3 and J usage is TRBJ2-2, with 12 bases that match TRBD1. There are 16 residues in the CDR3. Germline V lookup: CDR1 SGHNT, CDR2 YENEEA. J gave up 5 bases and V 3 bases, and 4 bases lay outside the gene matches. Full variable domain (remainder filled in from reference TRBV11-3 and TRBJ2-2): EAGVVQSPRYKIIEKKQPVAFWCNPISGHNTLYWYLQNLGQGPELLIRYENEEAVDDSQLPKDRFSAERLKGVDSTLKIQPAELGDSAVYLCASSFGDRGLTGELFFGEGSRLTVL.

The chain joins TRBV6-5 to TRBJ2-2; 7 bases map to TRBD1. With V trimmed by 2 bases and J by 3 bases, 6 bases remained unmatched. The V gene's germline CDR1 is MNHEY and CDR2 SVGAGI. The CDR3 has 16 amino acids. The CDR3 DNA reads TGTGCCAGCAGTTACGGGTCGACAGGGCACACCGGGGAGCTGTTTTTT. It specifies CASSYGSTGHTGELFF.

This clone has a handful of counts. CDR3 nucleotide sequence: TGTGCCAGCCGACAGGGTGCGAGCAATCAGCCCCAGCATTTT. The encoded protein is CASRQGASNQPQHF. The chain joins TRBV11-3 to TRBJ1-5, with 7 bases matching TRBD1. This CDR3 comprises 14 residues. V shed 8 bases, J shed 1 base, and the junction held 5 bases outside the gene matches. Germline V CDR1 and CDR2: SGHNT, YENEEA. The whole variable domain, remainder taken from reference TRBV11-3 and TRBJ1-5, is EAGVVQSPRYKIIEKKQPVAFWCNPISGHNTLYWYLQNLGQGPELLIRYENEEAVDDSQLPKDRFSAERLKGVDSTLKIQPAELGDSAVYLCASRQGASNQPQHFGDGTRLSIL.

Only a few counts were recorded for this clone. The chain carries TRBV11-2 and TRBJ2-1, with 7 bases that match TRBD1. The germline gives CDR1 SGHAT, CDR2 FQNNGV. This CDR3 has 16 residues. The ends lost 6 bases at V and 2 bases at J; junction bases unmatched: 10. CDR3 DNA: TGTGCCAGCAGTTTAAGGGTCGGGACAGCCTACAATGAGCAGTTCTTC. Translating it yields CASSLRVGTAYNEQFF.

V is TRBV7-9 and J is TRBJ2-1; TRBD2 matches at 9 bases. This CDR3 spans 17 amino acids. V lost 1 base and J lost 7; bases outside the gene matches: 11. Germline CDR1 is SEHNR and CDR2 is FQNEAQ (reference sequence). Here the CDR3 DNA reads TGTGCCAGCAGCTTAGGATCGGGGACTAGCAATCGAAATGAGCAGTTCTTC. It encodes CASSLGSGTSNRNEQFF.

This chain joins TRBV9 and TRBJ2-2; TRBD2 is a possible D gene (6 bases). Trimming pared 5 bases from V and 1 base from J, leaving 12 bases between. Germline V CDR1 and CDR2: SGDLS, YYNGEE. This CDR3 is 15 amino acids long. The CDR3, as DNA: TGTGCCAGCAGAACCGGGACTTTGAACACCGGGGAGCTGTTTTTT. Protein sequence: CASRTGTLNTGELFF.

J is TRBJ1-3 and V is TRBV27; 8 positions match TRBD1. V trimming: 5 bases; J trimming: 4 bases; junction bases outside the gene matches: 10. This CDR3 comprises 16 residues. Per the germline V gene, CDR1 is MNHEY and CDR2 is SMNVEV (reference sequence). CDR3 loop: CASSERQGISGNTIYF. CDR3 coding DNA: TGTGCCAGCAGTGAAAGACAGGGGATCTCAGGAAACACCATATATTTT.

This clone has at least ten counts. The gene calls are TRBV4-1 and TRBJ2-7, with 9 bases matching TRBD2. The V gene end was trimmed by 1 base and the J gene end by 8 bases; junction bases not matched to a gene: 9. Germline V gene sequence: CDR1 MGHRA, CDR2 YSYEKL. This CDR3 has 15 residues. CDR3 sequence (DNA): TGCGCCAGCAGCCAAGCAACTAGCGGGCTCCCCCAGCAGTACTTC. Translated, it gives CASSQATSGLPQQYF.

The gene calls are TRBV7-8 and TRBJ1-2, with D possibly being TRBD1 (5 bases). From germline, CDR1 is SGHVS and CDR2 FQNEAQ. This CDR3 is built from 15 residues. Deletions cut 0 bases from V and 3 bases from J, with 11 bases between. CDR3 DNA sequence: TGTGCCAGCAGCTTAGCGCGCCAGGGATACTATGGCTACACCTTC. It translates to CASSLARQGYYGYTF.

This clone has a handful of counts. The CDR3 sequence: CASSATGGTGKLFF. CDR3 coding DNA: TGTGCCAGCAGCGCGACAGGGGGCACTGGAAAACTGTTTTTT. The genes are TRBV5-4 and TRBJ1-4; 10 nucleotides line up with TRBD1. The junction had 7 bases not matched to a gene; V was cut back by 4 bases and J by 10 bases. This CDR3 is 14 amino acids long. Germline V gene data show CDR1 as SGHNT and CDR2 as YYREEE (reference sequence).